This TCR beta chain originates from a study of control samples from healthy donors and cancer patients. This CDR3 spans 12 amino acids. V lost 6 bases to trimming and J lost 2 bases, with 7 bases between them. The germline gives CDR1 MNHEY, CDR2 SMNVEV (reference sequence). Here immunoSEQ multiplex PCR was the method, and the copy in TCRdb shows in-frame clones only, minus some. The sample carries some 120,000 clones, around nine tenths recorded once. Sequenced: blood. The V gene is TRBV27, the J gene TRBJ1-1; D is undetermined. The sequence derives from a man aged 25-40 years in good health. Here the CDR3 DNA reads TGTGCCAGCAGGGCCGGCAACACTGAAGCTTTCTTT. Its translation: CASRAGNTEAFF.